One and the same sample provided the 19 T cell receptor beta chains below, sequenced in a study of blood T cell repertoires in COVID-19. Sequencing was performed with immunoSEQ multiplex PCR; in TCRdb, only in-frame clones are kept and a portion is missing. This sample has 90,000 to 140,000 clones, with 65% to 90% found just once. The sample comprised peripheral blood. All receptors derive from a man of 80 years or more with acute or convalescent COVID-19.

This chain uses TRBV30 with TRBJ2-5, with TRBD2 identical over 16 bases. The CDR3 totals 17 residues. Trimming at V came to 0 bases and at J to 5 bases, leaving 6 bases not matched to a gene. CDR1 is GTSNPN and CDR2 is SVGIG in the germline V gene (reference sequence). The CDR3 DNA reads as TGTGCCTGGAGTGTGGGGGGACTAGCGGGAGGGCCGGAGACCCAGTACTTC. This translates into CAWSVGGLAGGPETQYF. Drawing the rest from reference TRBV30 and TRBJ2-5, the complete variable domain is SQTIHQWPATLVQPVGSPLSLECTVEGTSNPNLYWYRQAAGRGLQLLFYSVGIGQISSEVPQNLSASRPQDRQFILSSKKLLLSDSGFYLCAWSVGGLAGGPETQYFGPGTRLLVL.

The V call is TRBV18, the J call TRBJ1-5, with D possibly being TRBD1 (5 bases). The CDR3 consists of 14 residues. Trimming left V 6 bases short and J 3 bases short, with 12 bases between. From germline, CDR1 is KGHSH and CDR2 LQKENI. The CDR3 is CASSPDSPNQPQHF. The DNA of the CDR3 is TGTGCCAGCTCCCCAGACAGCCCCAATCAGCCCCAGCATTTT.

V is TRBV9 and J is TRBJ1-2; 7 bases agree with TRBD1. Per the germline V gene, CDR1 is SGDLS and CDR2 is YYNGEE. J was trimmed by 4 bases and V by 4 bases; bases with no gene match: 7. This CDR3 is 14 amino acids long. The CDR3 bases are TGTGCCAGCAGCTCGGGAGACAGGGTCTATGGCTACACCTTC. Its translation is CASSSGDRVYGYTF.

The rearrangement links TRBV7-6 to TRBJ2-1; TRBD2 agrees at 7 bases. The V gene end was trimmed by 5 bases and the J gene end by 4 bases; junction bases not matched to a gene: 5. The CDR3 extends over 14 amino acids. Germline V gene lookup returns CDR1 SGHVS and CDR2 FNYEAQ. The CDR3 DNA reads TGTGCCAGCAGCCTCTCTAGCGGTTACAATGAGCAGTTCTTC. It codes for CASSLSSGYNEQFF. Filled out from reference TRBV7-6 and TRBJ2-1, the complete variable domain reads GAGVSQSPRYKVTKRGQDVALRCDPISGHVSLYWYRQALGQGPEFLTYFNYEAQQDKSGLPNDRFSAERPEGSISTLTIQRTEQRDSAMYRCASSLSSGYNEQFFGPGTRLTVL.

CDR3 nucleotides: TGTGCCAGCAGTTATACTTCAGGGACATATAATGAAAAACTGTTTTTT. It yields the protein CASSYTSGTYNEKLFF. The V gene is TRBV28, the J gene TRBJ1-4, with D possibly TRBD1 on 6 matching bases. CDR1 and CDR2 from the germline V gene are MDHEN and SYDVKM. The CDR3 sequence is 16 residues long. V lost 4 bases to trimming and J lost 4 bases, with 16 bases between them.

This clone appeared many times. The rearrangement links TRBV5-1 to TRBJ1-4; TRBD1 matches at 9 bases. The CDR3 has 15 amino acids. The V gene's germline CDR1 is SGHRS and CDR2 YFSETQ. The V and J ends lost 4 bases and 10 bases, in that order; junction bases with no gene match: 11. The CDR3 region has the DNA TGCGCCAGCAGCCCGGCCGGACAGGGGCAGGGAAAACTGTTTTTT. This sequence encodes CASSPAGQGQGKLFF.

This chain links TRBV5-1 with TRBJ2-3, with 13 bases that match TRBD2. CDR3 length: 17 amino acids. Germline V lookup: CDR1 SGHRS, CDR2 YFSETQ. After removal of 5 bases from V and 4 bases from J, the junction contained 10 bases not matched to a gene. Here the CDR3 reads CASSTSGRALSADTQYF. CDR3 sequence (DNA): TGCGCCAGCAGTACTAGCGGGAGGGCCCTTTCGGCAGATACGCAGTATTTT.

The chain couples TRBV27 to TRBJ2-1, with D possibly TRBD1 on 5 matching bases. Trimming took off 10 bases at V and 10 bases at J, with 23 bases between the two ends. The germline V gene has CDR1 MNHEY and CDR2 SMNVEV (reference sequence). The CDR3 consists of 14 residues. The chain's CDR3 is CAIKTGSLQKEQFF. The CDR3 DNA reads TGTGCCATCAAAACAGGCTCTTTACAGAAGGAGCAGTTCTTC.

This sequence joins TRBV5-1 and TRBJ2-1; 9 bases fit TRBD2. The germline V gene encodes CDR1 SGHRS and CDR2 YFSETQ. CDR3 length equals 15 residues. V lost 3 bases and J lost 4; bases outside the gene matches: 5. DNA for the CDR3: TGCGCCAGCAGCTCACCTAGCGGGACTTACAATGAGCAGTTCTTC. This sequence encodes CASSSPSGTYNEQFF.

The chain has TRBV18 and TRBJ1-2, with D possibly matching TRBD1 (6 bases). Per germline, CDR1 KGHSH and CDR2 LQKENI. CDR3 length equals 16 residues. V was trimmed by 4 bases and J by 4 bases, leaving 19 bases between them. CDR3 in amino acids: CASSQLGDISPYGYTF. CDR3 sequence (DNA): TGTGCCAGCTCACAACTCGGGGACATAAGTCCCTATGGCTACACCTTC.

The chain joins TRBV30 to TRBJ2-7, with 7 bases identical to TRBD2. Germline CDR1 and CDR2: GTSNPN and SVGIG (reference sequence). V gave up 0 bases and J gave up 2 bases; unmatched junction bases: 10. This CDR3 has 16 residues. The CDR3 DNA reads TGTGCCTGGAGTGTACGGGGAGGGAAGAAAACCTACGAGCAGTACTTC. Protein product: CAWSVRGGKKTYEQYF.

This chain uses TRBV11-2 with TRBJ2-7; 7 bases agree with TRBD1. This CDR3 is built from 15 residues. Trimming removed 5 bases from V and 2 bases from J; junction bases left unmatched: 9. The germline V gene encodes CDR1 SGHAT and CDR2 FQNNGV. CDR3 protein: CASSQLGTVTYEQYF. The CDR3 DNA reads TGTGCCAGCAGCCAATTGGGGACAGTGACCTACGAGCAGTACTTC.

The V gene is TRBV7-9, the J gene TRBJ2-3; 9 bases fit TRBD1. The CDR3 consists of 15 residues. Per the germline V gene, CDR1 is SEHNR and CDR2 is FQNEAQ (reference sequence). Trimming took 1 base from V and 6 from J; bases not matched to a gene: 5. CDR3 loop: CASSLVQGAWDTQYF. CDR3 DNA: TGTGCCAGCAGCTTAGTACAGGGGGCTTGGGATACGCAGTATTTT. Complete variable domain (other parts from reference TRBV7-9 and TRBJ2-3): DTGVSQNPRHKITKRGQNVTFRCDPISEHNRLYWYRQTLGQGPEFLTYFQNEAQLEKSRLLSDRFSAERPKGSFSTLEIQRTEQGDSAMYLCASSLVQGAWDTQYFGPGTRLTVL.

This chain connects TRBV24-1 to TRBJ2-3; 7 nucleotides align to TRBD1. This CDR3 comprises 16 residues. With 2 bases clipped from V and 1 base from J, the junction kept 5 bases outside the gene matches. Germline V CDR1 and CDR2: KGHDR, SFDVKD. DNA of the CDR3: TGTGCCACCAGTGATTCATCAGGGGGAGGCACAGATACGCAGTATTTT. Its translation: CATSDSSGGGTDTQYF.

The V and J genes are TRBV2 and TRBJ1-1; 8 bases map to TRBD1. V was clipped by 4 bases and J by 6 bases; unmatched bases: 1. Per the germline V gene, CDR1 is SNHLY and CDR2 is FYNNEI. The CDR3 consists of 12 residues. The CDR3 region has the DNA TGTGCCAGCAGTGGACAGGGGCCTGAAGCTTTCTTT. Protein sequence: CASSGQGPEAFF.

J is TRBJ1-5 and V is TRBV10-2; D unresolved. V lost 6 bases to trimming and J lost 4 bases, with 7 bases between them. CDR1 is WSHSY and CDR2 is SAAADI in the germline V gene. The CDR3 has 12 residues. CDR3 nucleotides: TGCGCCAGCAGATCGGGGAATCAGCCCCAGCATTTT. Protein: CASRSGNQPQHF.

This clone has a count of ten or more. V is TRBV7-9 and J is TRBJ2-1, with TRBD2 as a possible D gene (5 bases). The CDR3 totals 14 residues. The V gene's germline CDR1 is SEHNR and CDR2 FQNEAQ (reference sequence). V gave up 7 bases and J gave up 5 bases, with 15 bases separating them. In nucleotides, the CDR3 is TGTGCCAGCACCCCCGGGGTTTTGGACAATGAGCAGTTCTTC. Protein: CASTPGVLDNEQFF.

V and J are TRBV11-2 and TRBJ2-1, with 13 bases fitting TRBD2. After removal of 5 bases from V and 6 bases from J, the junction contained 7 bases not matched to a gene. The CDR3 totals 16 residues. CDR1 is SGHAT and CDR2 is FQNNGV in the germline V gene. The CDR3 nucleotides are TGTGCCAGCAGCCCGAGACTAGCGGGAGGCGTCAATGAGCAGTTCTTC. Translation gives CASSPRLAGGVNEQFF.

The J gene is TRBJ1-1, the V gene TRBV28, with D perhaps TRBD1 (6 bases). Germline lookup yields CDR1 MDHEN and CDR2 SYDVKM. The CDR3 covers 14 residues. The V and J ends lost 5 bases and 3 bases respectively, with 13 bases between them. Here the CDR3 reads CASSQGGAYTEAFF. The CDR3 DNA follows: TGTGCCAGCAGTCAAGGGGGGGCCTACACTGAAGCTTTCTTT.